This TCR beta chain was sequenced in a study of blood T cell repertoires in COVID-19. Authors' data handling: Amplification from reference gene primers served as the basis for estimated nucleated cell counts. Assay used: immunoSEQ multiplex PCR; TCRdb lists only in-frame clones, some missing. The V and J calls and clone size come from that table; D and trimming were worked out from the DNA. The sample contains some 200,000 clones, roughly 76% of which appear only once. V was pared by 7 bases and J by 8 bases, with 10 bases of the junction left unmatched. Per the germline V gene, CDR1 is SNHLY and CDR2 is FYNNEI. The CDR3 length is 14 residues.

The V gene is TRBV2, the J gene TRBJ1-4; 7 nucleotides line up with TRBD1. The sequence was collected from a woman between 45 and 65 years old with active or convalescent COVID-19. What was sequenced was peripheral blood. CDR3 nucleotide sequence: TGTGCCAGCAACCTACAGGGGCCGGGGGAAAAACTGTTTTTT. As protein: CASNLQGPGEKLFF.